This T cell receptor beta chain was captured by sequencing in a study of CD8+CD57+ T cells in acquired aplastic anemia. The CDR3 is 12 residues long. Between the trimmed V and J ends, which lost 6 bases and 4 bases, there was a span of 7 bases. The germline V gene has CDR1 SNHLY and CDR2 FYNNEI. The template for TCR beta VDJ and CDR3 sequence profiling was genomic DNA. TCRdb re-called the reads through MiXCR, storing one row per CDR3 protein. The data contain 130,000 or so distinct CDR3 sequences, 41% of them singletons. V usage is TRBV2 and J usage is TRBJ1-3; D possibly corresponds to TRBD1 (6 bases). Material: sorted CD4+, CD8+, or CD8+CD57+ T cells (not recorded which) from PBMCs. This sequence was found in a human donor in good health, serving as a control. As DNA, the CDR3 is TGTGCCAGCAGCGGGACAGGAAACACCATATATTTT. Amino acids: CASSGTGNTIYF.